This T cell receptor beta chain is from a study of T cells of healthy individuals. V was pared by 2 bases and J by 5 bases, with 8 bases between. The CDR3 loop spans 13 amino acids. The germline V gene has CDR1 SGHTA and CDR2 FQGNSA. This clonotype has just a few counts. Each CDR3 protein gets one entry after TCRdb re-called the 5' RACE reads with MiXCR. The sample records 85,000 to 100,000 distinct CDR3 sequences, under 20% being singletons. This chain uses TRBV7-2 with TRBJ2-3, with D maybe TRBD1 (6 bases). The sequence was obtained from a human donor in good health. CDR3 sequence reads: CASSLRGIDTQYF. Here the CDR3 DNA reads TGTGCCAGCAGCTTAAGGGGGATAGATACGCAGTATTTT.